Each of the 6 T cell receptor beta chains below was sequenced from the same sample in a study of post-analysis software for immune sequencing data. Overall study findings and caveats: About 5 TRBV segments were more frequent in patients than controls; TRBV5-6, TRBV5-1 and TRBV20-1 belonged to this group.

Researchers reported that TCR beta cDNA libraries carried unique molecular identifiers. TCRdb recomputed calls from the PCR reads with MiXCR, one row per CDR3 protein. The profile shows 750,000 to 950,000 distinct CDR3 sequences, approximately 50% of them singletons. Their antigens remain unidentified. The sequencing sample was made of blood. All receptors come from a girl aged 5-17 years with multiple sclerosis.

The CDR3 coding sequence is TGCAGTGCTAGTACATGGACTAGCGGGGGGGCCTACGAGCAGTACTTC. It is translated as CSASTWTSGGAYEQYF. V usage is TRBV20-1 and J usage is TRBJ2-7; TRBD2 aligns across 15 bases. Looked up from germline, CDR1 is DFQATT and CDR2 is SNEGSKA (reference sequence). The CDR3 runs to 16 residues. V trimming: 3 bases; J trimming: 2 bases; junction bases outside the gene matches: 5.

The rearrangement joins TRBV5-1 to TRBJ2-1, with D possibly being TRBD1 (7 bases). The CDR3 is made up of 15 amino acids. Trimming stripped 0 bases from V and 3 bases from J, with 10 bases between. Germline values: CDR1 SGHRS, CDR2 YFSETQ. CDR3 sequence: CASSLDQGGYNEQFF. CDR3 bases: TGCGCCAGCAGCTTGGACCAGGGGGGCTACAATGAGCAGTTCTTC.

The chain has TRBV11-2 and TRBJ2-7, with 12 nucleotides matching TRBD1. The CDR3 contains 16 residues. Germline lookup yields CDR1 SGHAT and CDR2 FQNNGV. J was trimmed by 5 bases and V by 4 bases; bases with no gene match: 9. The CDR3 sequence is CASSSGQGAVRDEQYF. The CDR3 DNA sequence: TGTGCCAGCAGCTCGGGACAGGGGGCTGTAAGGGACGAGCAGTACTTC.

This chain's CDR3 is CASSDSFGKYF. In DNA, the CDR3 is TGTGCCAGCAGTGACAGCTTCGGGAAGTACTTC. The chain links TRBV6-5 to TRBJ2-7; D may be TRBD1 or TRBD2 (5 bases each). Per germline, CDR1 MNHEY and CDR2 SVGAGI. CDR3 length: 11 residues. The V end lost 5 bases, the J end lost 11 bases, and 13 bases lay between the germline ends.

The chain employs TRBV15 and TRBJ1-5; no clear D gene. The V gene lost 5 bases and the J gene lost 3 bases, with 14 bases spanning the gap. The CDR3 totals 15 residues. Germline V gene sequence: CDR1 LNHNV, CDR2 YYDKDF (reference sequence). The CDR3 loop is CATSPMGGPNQPQHF. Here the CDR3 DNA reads TGTGCCACCAGCCCCATGGGTGGGCCCAATCAGCCCCAGCATTTT.

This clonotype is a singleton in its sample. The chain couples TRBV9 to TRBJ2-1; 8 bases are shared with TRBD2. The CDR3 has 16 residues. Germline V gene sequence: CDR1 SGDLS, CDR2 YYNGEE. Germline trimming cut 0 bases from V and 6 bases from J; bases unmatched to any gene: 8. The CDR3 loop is CASSVVGTRRGNEQFF. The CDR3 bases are TGTGCCAGCAGCGTAGTGGGGACTAGAAGGGGCAATGAGCAGTTCTTC. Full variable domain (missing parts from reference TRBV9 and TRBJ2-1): DSGVTQTPKHLITATGQRVTLRCSPRSGDLSVYWYQQSLDQGLQFLIQYYNGEERAKGNILERFSAQQFPDLHSELNLSSLELGDSALYFCASSVVGTRRGNEQFFGPGTRLTVL.